Listed here are 24 T cell receptor beta chains from one sample, sequenced in a study of sequential checkpoint blockade in melanoma. The treatment here: randomized to nivolumab then ipilimumab (arm A) or the reverse (arm B). Clones were sequenced by immunoSEQ multiplex PCR, and TCRdb holds only the in-frame ones, with some missing. The profile shows roughly 9,600 clones, about 26% of them singletons. The sequencing used tumor tissue (inferred from file names), collected from a patient given nivolumab and ipilimumab in sequence. Every receptor here comes from a human donor with melanoma.

This clone was observed many times. The J gene is TRBJ1-4, the V gene TRBV11-3; D gene uncertain. In germline, CDR1 is SGHNT, CDR2 YENEEA. The CDR3 spans 14 residues. The ends were cut back, 2 bases at V and 10 bases at J, with 14 bases in the middle. CDR3 sequence reads: CASSLSGRNGKLFF. CDR3 in DNA: TGTGCCAGCAGCTTATCGGGTAGAAACGGAAAACTGTTTTTT. The full variable domain, rest sourced from reference TRBV11-3 and TRBJ1-4, is EAGVVQSPRYKIIEKKQPVAFWCNPISGHNTLYWYLQNLGQGPELLIRYENEEAVDDSQLPKDRFSAERLKGVDSTLKIQPAELGDSAVYLCASSLSGRNGKLFFGSGTQLSVL.

V usage is TRBV29-1 and J usage is TRBJ2-3; 8 bases map to TRBD1. Per the germline V gene, CDR1 is SQVTM and CDR2 is ANQGSEA. The CDR3 runs to 14 residues. Germline trimming cut 3 bases from V and 4 bases from J; bases unmatched to any gene: 6. In DNA form, the CDR3 reads TGCAGCGTTGAGGCACAGGGGGATCCAGATACGCAGTATTTT. Translating gives CSVEAQGDPDTQYF.

The chain recombines TRBV10-2 with TRBJ1-3; maybe TRBD1 (6 bases). V lost 6 bases to trimming and J lost 1 base, with 19 bases between them. There are 17 residues in the CDR3. Germline V lookup: CDR1 WSHSY, CDR2 SAAADI. DNA for the CDR3: TGCGCCAGCAGAGAGGGGGGGAATACGGTTTCTGGAAACACCATATATTTT. Protein sequence: CASREGGNTVSGNTIYF.

In this sample, this clone turned up many times. The CDR3 coding sequence is TGTGCCAGCAGCTTGCTTGTAAATCCGGGGGAGCAGTACGTC. This encodes CASSLLVNPGEQYV. V gene TRBV11-3 combines with J gene TRBJ2-7, with a weak D call TRBD2 (5 bases). The ends were cut back, 3 bases at V and 7 bases at J, with 16 bases in the middle. The CDR3 runs 14 residues. The V gene's germline CDR1 is SGHNT and CDR2 YENEEA.

The J gene is TRBJ2-3, the V gene TRBV10-2; D might be TRBD2 (6 bases). In germline, CDR1 is WSHSY, CDR2 SAAADI. Trimming pared 9 bases from V and 0 bases from J, leaving 13 bases between. The CDR3 covers 14 residues. CDR3 bases: TGCGCCAGAGGAGGGAGTTTTAGCACAGATACGCAGTATTTT. Amino acid sequence: CARGGSFSTDTQYF.

By share, this clone ranks as medium-sized. This chain joins TRBV11-3 and TRBJ1-1, with D maybe TRBD1 (6 bases). CDR3 length: 14 residues. CDR1 is SGHNT and CDR2 is YENEEA in the germline V gene. V lost 3 bases, J lost 2 bases, and 10 bases lay in between. The CDR3 region is CASSFGQTNTEAFF. Here the CDR3 DNA reads TGTGCCAGCAGCTTTGGACAGACAAACACTGAAGCTTTCTTT.

This clone has just a few counts. The chain employs TRBV6-8 and TRBJ1-1; tentative D call: TRBD1 (5 bases). V was cut by 5 bases and J by 7 bases, with 11 bases left in between. CDR1 is MNHGY, CDR2 SAAAGT, per germline. This CDR3 comprises 12 residues. The CDR3, as DNA: TGTGCCAGCAGTGGGGATACAGGTGAAGCTTTCTTT. This encodes CASSGDTGEAFF.

The V call is TRBV6-8, the J call TRBJ2-7; D may correspond to TRBD1 or TRBD2 (5 bases each). Germline V gene lookup returns CDR1 MNHGY and CDR2 SAAAGT. The CDR3 is made up of 12 amino acids. The CDR3 sequence is CAISRGEREQYV. The CDR3 DNA is TGTGCCATCAGTAGGGGTGAGCGGGAGCAGTACGTC.

Concerning this clone: Germline and junction disagree at one end, which may indicate a read error. The chain carries TRBV11-3 and TRBJ1-3; D is perhaps TRBD1 (6 bases). In germline, CDR1 is SGHNT, CDR2 YENEEA. CDR3 length: 15 amino acids. The CDR3 nucleotides read TGTGCCAGCAGCATAGACAGGTCCATCGGAAACACCATATATTTT. Translated, it gives CASSIDRSIGNTIYF.

The rearrangement joins TRBV6-7 to TRBJ1-2; no clear D gene. TRBV6-7 is designated an ORF whose function remains uncertain. V lost 8 bases to trimming and J lost 3 bases, with 7 bases between them. CDR3 length: 11 amino acids. The CDR3 nucleotides read TGTGCCAGCGTCGGGTACTATGGCTACACCTTC. Amino acids: CASVGYYGYTF.

The rearrangement links TRBV11-3 to TRBJ1-1; maybe TRBD1 (6 bases). The CDR3 loop spans 14 amino acids. Germline V gene lookup returns CDR1 SGHNT and CDR2 YENEEA. The V gene lost 7 bases and the J gene lost 1 base, with 13 bases spanning the gap. This CDR3 is CASKGGAANTEAFF. Written as DNA, the CDR3 is TGTGCCAGCAAGGGGGGGGCGGCGAACACTGAAGCTTTCTTT.

The chain employs TRBV19 and TRBJ1-1, with D unclear. Looked up from germline, CDR1 is LNHDA and CDR2 is SQIVND (reference sequence). CDR3 length: 14 residues. V was pared by 3 bases and J by 1 base, with 9 bases between. CDR3 sequence reads: CASSMNSQNTEAFF. In DNA, the CDR3 is TGTGCCAGTAGTATGAATTCACAGAACACTGAAGCTTTCTTT. The entire variable domain, with the rest obtained from reference TRBV19 and TRBJ1-1, is as follows: DGGITQSPKYLFRKEGQNVTLSCEQNLNHDAMYWYRQDPGQGLRLIYYSQIVNDFQKGDIAEGYSVSREKKESFPLTVTSAQKNPTAFYLCASSMNSQNTEAFFGQGTRLTVV.

This sequence joins TRBV14 and TRBJ1-1; TRBD1 matches 7 bases. CDR1 and CDR2 (germline): SGHDN, FVKESK. Trimming cost V 4 bases and J 1 base; bases outside gene matches: 6. This CDR3 spans 15 amino acids. The DNA of the CDR3 is TGTGCCAGCAGCCGACGGACAGGTTGGAACACTGAAGCTTTCTTT. Its protein is CASSRRTGWNTEAFF.

This clone appeared a few times. The rearrangement joins TRBV9 to TRBJ2-1, with 10 bases matching TRBD2. V lost 2 bases, J lost 8 bases, and 13 bases stayed unmatched. CDR1 SGDLS and CDR2 YYNGEE come from the germline V gene. The CDR3 is 17 residues long. In DNA, the CDR3 is TGTGCCAGCAGCGTCGGCTGGAGTCTAGCGGGGGCCTATGAGCAGTTCTTC. Translation gives CASSVGWSLAGAYEQFF.

The rearrangement links TRBV12-5 to TRBJ2-3; D not certain. CDR3 length equals 12 residues. The V gene's germline CDR1 is LGHNT and CDR2 FRNRAP. V shed 6 bases and J shed 4 bases, with 8 bases lying between them. Written as DNA, the CDR3 is TGTGCTAGTGGACCAGAAGCAGATACGCAGTATTTT. It yields the protein CASGPEADTQYF. The full variable domain, completed using reference TRBV12-5 and TRBJ2-3, is DARVTQTPRHKVTEMGQEVTMRCQPILGHNTVFWYRQTMMQGLELLAYFRNRAPLDDSGMPKDRFSAEMPDATLATLKIQPSEPRDSAVYFCASGPEADTQYFGPGTRLTVL.

This clone has more than one count but fewer than ten. This rearrangement joins TRBV5-1 to TRBJ2-3, with a weak D call TRBD2 (7 bases). Germline values: CDR1 SGHRS, CDR2 YFSETQ. The ends were cut back, 6 bases at V and 6 bases at J, with 17 bases in the middle. CDR3 length equals 14 residues. The CDR3 sequence: CASTAGAGADTQYF. Written as DNA, the CDR3 is TGCGCCAGCACCGCCGGGGCGGGGGCGGATACGCAGTATTTT.

The chain links TRBV6-4 to TRBJ1-6; D gene uncertain. Germline V CDR1 and CDR2: MRHNA, SNTAGT. The CDR3 is 14 residues long. V was shortened by 4 bases and J by 5 bases, with 9 bases between the two germline ends. The CDR3 DNA follows: TGTGCCAGCAGTGCCCGGTCAAATAATTCACCCCTCCACTTT. It specifies CASSARSNNSPLHF.

This clone came up many times. CDR3 sequence reads: CASSYEGYNSPLHF. For the CDR3, the DNA is TGTGCCAGCAGTTACGAGGGCTATAATTCACCCCTCCACTTT. This chain joins TRBV6-8 and TRBJ1-6; D is unclear. The CDR3 is made up of 14 amino acids. CDR1 and CDR2 (germline): MNHGY, SAAAGT. V lost 2 bases and J 3 bases, leaving 5 bases between the germline ends.

This clone was seen a few times. The CDR3 region is CASSRGQGVYEQYV. In DNA, the CDR3 is TGTGCCAGCAGCCGAGGACAGGGAGTGTACGAGCAGTACGTC. This rearrangement joins TRBV6-8 to TRBJ2-7, with TRBD1 matching over 8 bases. The CDR3 length is 14 residues. Germline values: CDR1 MNHGY, CDR2 SAAAGT. J gave up 4 bases and V 6 bases, and 8 bases lay outside the gene matches.

This clone was seen only a few times. The CDR3 DNA reads as TGTGCCAGCAGTGGAGTAATCAATCAGCCCCAGCATTTT. Its protein is CASSGVINQPQHF. V and J are TRBV6-8 and TRBJ1-5, with no clear D. Germline-derived CDR1 and CDR2 are MNHGY and SAAAGT. V was shortened by 5 bases and J by 3 bases, with 8 bases between the two germline ends. This CDR3 comprises 13 residues.

This clone has only a few counts. The genes are TRBV6-8 and TRBJ2-5, with 7 bases fitting TRBD1. J gave up 7 bases and V 5 bases, and 19 bases lay outside the gene matches. CDR3 length: 17 residues. The germline gives CDR1 MNHGY, CDR2 SAAAGT. The CDR3 bases are TGTGCCAGCAGTGAGTTGGGCCAGGGGGTGAATAAAGTGACCCAGTACTTC. It codes for CASSELGQGVNKVTQYF.

This clone has just a few counts. This sequence joins TRBV6-8 and TRBJ2-7; D unresolved. The germline gives CDR1 MNHGY, CDR2 SAAAGT. The CDR3 length is 12 residues. V lost 5 bases and J lost 3, with 8 bases in between. The CDR3 region is CASSRTDYEQYF. The CDR3, as DNA: TGTGCCAGCAGTCGAACCGACTACGAGCAGTACTTC.

This clone was counted a few times. The chain employs TRBV6-8 and TRBJ1-1, with D tentatively TRBD1 (6 bases). This CDR3 region has 14 residues. Germline CDR1 MNHGY, CDR2 SAAAGT. Trimming cost V 6 bases and J 3 bases, with 14 bases left between them. The chain's CDR3 is CASRYTGRDTEAFF. CDR3 DNA: TGTGCCAGCAGGTACACAGGGCGAGACACTGAAGCTTTCTTT.

The chain has TRBV28 and TRBJ1-1, with D possibly matching TRBD1 (5 bases). The CDR3 extends over 12 amino acids. Germline values: CDR1 MDHEN, CDR2 SYDVKM. Trimming left V 7 bases short and J 9 bases short, with 15 bases between. In DNA, the CDR3 is TGTGCCAGCAAGTTTATAGGGGAGCAAGCTTTCTTT. Protein: CASKFIGEQAFF.